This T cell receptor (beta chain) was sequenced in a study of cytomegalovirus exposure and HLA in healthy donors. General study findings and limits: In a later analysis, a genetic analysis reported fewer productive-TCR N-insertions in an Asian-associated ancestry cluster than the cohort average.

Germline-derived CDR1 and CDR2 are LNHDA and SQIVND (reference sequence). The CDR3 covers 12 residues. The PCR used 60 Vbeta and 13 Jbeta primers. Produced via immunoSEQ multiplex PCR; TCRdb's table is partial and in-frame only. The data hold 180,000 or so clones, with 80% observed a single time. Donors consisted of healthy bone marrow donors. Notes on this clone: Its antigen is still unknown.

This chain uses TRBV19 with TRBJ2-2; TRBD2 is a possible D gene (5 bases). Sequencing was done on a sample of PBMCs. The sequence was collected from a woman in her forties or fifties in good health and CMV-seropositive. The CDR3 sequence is CGKREYTGELFF. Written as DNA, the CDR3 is TGTGGGAAAAGGGAGTACACCGGGGAGCTGTTTTTT.